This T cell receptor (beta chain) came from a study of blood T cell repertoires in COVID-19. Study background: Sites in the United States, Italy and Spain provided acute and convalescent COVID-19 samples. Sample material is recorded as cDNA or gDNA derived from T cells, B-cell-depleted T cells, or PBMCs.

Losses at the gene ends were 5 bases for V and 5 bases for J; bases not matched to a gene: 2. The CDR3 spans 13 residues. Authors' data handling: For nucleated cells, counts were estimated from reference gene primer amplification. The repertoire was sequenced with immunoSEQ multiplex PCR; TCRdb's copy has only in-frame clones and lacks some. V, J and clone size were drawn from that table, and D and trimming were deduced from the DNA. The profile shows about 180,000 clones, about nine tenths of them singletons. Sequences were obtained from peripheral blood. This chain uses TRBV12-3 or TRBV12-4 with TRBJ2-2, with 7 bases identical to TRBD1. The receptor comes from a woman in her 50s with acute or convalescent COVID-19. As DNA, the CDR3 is TGTGCCAGCAGTGGGACAGATACCGGGGAGCTGTTTTTT. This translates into CASSGTDTGELFF.